These 10 T cell receptor beta chains were sequenced from one sample in a study of blood T cell repertoires in COVID-19. TCRdb keeps only in-frame clones here, not all; method: immunoSEQ multiplex PCR. Here the sample spans about 160,000 clones, about four fifths being singletons. The sequenced sample was peripheral blood. These receptors all come from a man in his 60s with active or convalescent COVID-19.

This clone was found a few times. The rearrangement joins TRBV7-2 to TRBJ2-3; 9 bases map to TRBD2. Germline CDR1 is SGHTA and CDR2 is FQGNSA. This CDR3 is 16 amino acids long. With 5 bases clipped from V and 2 bases from J, the junction kept 8 bases outside the gene matches. The CDR3 DNA reads TGTGCCAGCAGCCGCGCAGGACTAGCGTCCACAGATACGCAGTATTTT. It translates to CASSRAGLASTDTQYF.

The chain links TRBV18 to TRBJ2-5, with 12 positions matching TRBD1. From germline, CDR1 is KGHSH and CDR2 LQKENI. The CDR3 extends over 16 amino acids. The V and J ends lost 7 bases and 1 base, in that order; junction bases with no gene match: 7. CDR3 residues: CASFYRDRGRQETQYF. The CDR3 DNA is TGTGCCAGCTTCTACCGGGACAGGGGGCGCCAAGAGACCCAGTACTTC.

The chain recombines TRBV5-5 with TRBJ2-5; the D gene is possibly TRBD1 (5 bases). Trimming shortened V by 1 base and J by 1 base, and 8 bases separated the two germline ends. This CDR3 has 14 residues. CDR1 is SGHKS and CDR2 is YYEKEE in the germline V gene (reference sequence). CDR3 sequence reads: CASSLKGSQETQYF. DNA of the CDR3: TGTGCCAGCAGCTTGAAGGGGTCCCAAGAGACCCAGTACTTC.

The chain combines TRBV5-1 with TRBJ2-4; 7 nucleotides align to TRBD1. Germline V lookup: CDR1 SGHRS, CDR2 YFSETQ. The CDR3 totals 16 residues. V shed 4 bases, J shed 0 bases, and the junction held 7 bases outside the gene matches. This chain's CDR3 is CASSHGTELAKNIQYF. The CDR3 region has the DNA TGCGCCAGCAGCCACGGGACAGAACTAGCCAAAAACATTCAGTACTTC.

The chain combines TRBV6-5 with TRBJ2-7, with a tentative D call TRBD1 (5 bases). In germline, CDR1 is MNHEY, CDR2 SVGAGI. Deletions cut 7 bases from V and 6 bases from J, with 16 bases between. The CDR3 length is 13 residues. CDR3 loop: CASTLAGLLEQYF. For the CDR3, the DNA is TGTGCCAGCACCTTAGCAGGGTTACTCGAGCAGTACTTC.

This clone has just one count. This rearrangement joins TRBV5-8 to TRBJ2-1; 9 bases align to TRBD2. The germline V gene encodes CDR1 SGHTS and CDR2 YDEGEE. V trimming: 4 bases; J trimming: 0 bases; junction bases outside the gene matches: 2. The CDR3 spans 15 residues. CDR3 in amino acids: CASSSSGSSYNEQFF. As DNA, the CDR3 is TGTGCCAGCAGCAGTAGCGGGAGCTCCTACAATGAGCAGTTCTTC.

The chain carries TRBV6-1 and TRBJ2-7, with D possibly matching TRBD2 (6 bases). The CDR3 has 17 residues. V was cut by 6 bases and J by 0 bases, with 21 bases left in between. Germline CDR1 is MNHNS and CDR2 is SASEGT. The CDR3 DNA is TGTGCCAGCAGCGAAAATTATAGCGGATCTGGCTCCTACGAGCAGTACTTC. Amino acid sequence: CASSENYSGSGSYEQYF.

This rearrangement joins TRBV6-1 to TRBJ2-3, with TRBD2 as a possible D gene (5 bases). This CDR3 spans 15 amino acids. Trimming took off 2 bases at V and 10 bases at J, with 19 bases between the two ends. Germline values: CDR1 MNHNS, CDR2 SASEGT. This chain's CDR3 is CASSERGLAEGSQYF. The DNA for the CDR3 is TGTGCCAGCAGTGAACGCGGCCTCGCCGAGGGCTCGCAGTATTTT.

This clone was counted a single time. The chain carries TRBV6-2 or TRBV6-3 and TRBJ1-6, with D tentatively TRBD1 (5 bases). The CDR3 runs to 15 residues. V lost 0 bases and J lost 10, with 13 bases in between. The V gene's germline CDR1 is MNHEY and CDR2 SVGEGT. The CDR3, as DNA: TGTGCCAGCAGTTACTCGGATTCAGGGCGCTCACCCCTCCACTTT. This sequence encodes CASSYSDSGRSPLHF.

Remarks on this clone: This may arise from a read error, as a much more abundant clone is one base away. The V gene is TRBV15, the J gene TRBJ1-2; the D gene is possibly TRBD1 (5 bases). V lost 0 bases and J 4 bases, leaving 12 bases between the germline ends. The CDR3 loop spans 15 amino acids. CDR1 is LNHNV and CDR2 is YYDKDF in the germline V gene (reference sequence). In nucleotides, the CDR3 is TGTGCCACCAGCAGAGATTCGGAGGGGAGCTATGGCTACACCTTC. It is translated as CATSRDSEGSYGYTF.